The present TCR beta chain was sequenced within a study of blood T cell repertoires in COVID-19. Germline V CDR1 and CDR2: LNHNV, YYDKDF (reference sequence). The CDR3 contains 14 residues. V lost 3 bases, J lost 7 bases, and 12 bases lay in between. Produced via immunoSEQ multiplex PCR; TCRdb's table is partial and in-frame only. The sample has roughly 60,000 clones, about nine tenths seen once. The chain recombines TRBV15 with TRBJ2-2, with D tentatively TRBD2 (5 bases). This sequence was found in a human donor with acute or convalescent COVID-19. The donor label of this sample is uncertain. Sequenced sample: peripheral blood. The CDR3 sequence: CATSSDPRGGELFF. The CDR3 region has the DNA TGTGCCACCAGCAGTGACCCACGGGGCGGGGAGCTGTTTTTT.